This TCR beta chain was documented in a study of radiotherapy plus CTLA-4 blockade in lung cancer. Data came from immunoSEQ multiplex PCR; TCRdb stores just in-frame clones and leaves some out. Among 45,000 or so clones, 70% to 80% were seen once, and the ten largest hold roughly 7.6%. This clone was seen a handful of times. The antigen remains unidentified. Study-wide points: There was expansion of tumor-derived TCR clones in blood after radiotherapy plus ipilimumab.

This specimen consisted of peripheral blood, obtained from a patient treated with radiotherapy plus ipilimumab. The clonotype originates from a human donor with non-small cell lung cancer who had stable disease on radiotherapy plus ipilimumab.

The DNA of the CDR3 is TGTGCCAGTAGATTTTCGGGGGGTACGGAGCCCCAGCATTTT. It codes for CASRFSGGTEPQHF. V and J are TRBV19 and TRBJ1-5; D perhaps matches TRBD1 (5 bases). Trimming took 6 bases from V and 8 from J, leaving 17 bases between them. From germline, CDR1 is LNHDA and CDR2 SQIVND (reference sequence). The CDR3 has 14 residues.